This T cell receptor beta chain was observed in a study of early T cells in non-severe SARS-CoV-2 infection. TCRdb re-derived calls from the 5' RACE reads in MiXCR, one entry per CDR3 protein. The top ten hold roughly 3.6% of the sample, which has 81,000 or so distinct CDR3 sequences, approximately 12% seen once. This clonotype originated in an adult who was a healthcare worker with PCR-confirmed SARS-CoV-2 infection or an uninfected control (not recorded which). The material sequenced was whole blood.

CDR3 coding DNA: TGTGCCAGCAGCCCCCGGGCCCAAAGAGATTCACCCCTCCACTTT. It codes for CASSPRAQRDSPLHF. The chain recombines TRBV7-2 with TRBJ1-6, with D uncertain. Germline V gives CDR1 SGHTA, CDR2 FQGNSA. Trimming pared 5 bases from V and 8 bases from J, leaving 16 bases between. CDR3 length: 15 amino acids.